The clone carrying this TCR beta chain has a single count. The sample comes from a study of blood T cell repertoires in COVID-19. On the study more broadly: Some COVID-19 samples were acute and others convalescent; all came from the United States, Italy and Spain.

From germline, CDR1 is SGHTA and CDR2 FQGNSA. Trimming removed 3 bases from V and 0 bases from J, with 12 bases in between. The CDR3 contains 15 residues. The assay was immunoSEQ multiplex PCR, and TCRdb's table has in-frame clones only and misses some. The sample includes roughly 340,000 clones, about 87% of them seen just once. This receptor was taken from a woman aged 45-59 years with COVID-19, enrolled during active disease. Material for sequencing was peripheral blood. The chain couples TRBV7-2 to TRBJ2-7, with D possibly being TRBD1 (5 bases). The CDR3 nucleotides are TGTGCCAGCAGCTTGGGGCTGGCAAGCTCCTACGAGCAGTACTTC. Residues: CASSLGLASSYEQYF.